The present T cell receptor beta chain was sequenced within a study of Ad26.COV2.S vaccination and SARS-CoV-2 variants. Treatment of the sample: around 19 received Ad26.COV2.S at low or high dose, single or two shots; 5 received placebo; per-sample allocation not given. Sampling occurred on day 63 after the first vaccine or placebo injection. Repertoires were generated with immunoSEQ multiplex PCR, while TCRdb's copy carries only in-frame clones and drops some. The table lists 300,000 to 400,000 clones, about nine tenths of them singletons. With 2 bases removed from V and 5 bases from J, the gap between germline ends came to 6 bases. CDR3 size: 13 residues. The germline CDR1 and CDR2 sequences are MRHNA and SNTAGT.

The chain employs TRBV6-4 and TRBJ2-2; no firm D call. This clonotype originated in a person aged 18 to 65 who received the Ad26.COV2.S COVID-19 vaccine or a placebo. Sequences were derived from peripheral blood, sampled in a trial of Ad26.COV2.S vaccine versus placebo. CDR3 protein: CASSDLGTGELFF. The CDR3 DNA reads TGTGCCAGCAGTGACCTGGGGACCGGGGAGCTGTTTTTT.